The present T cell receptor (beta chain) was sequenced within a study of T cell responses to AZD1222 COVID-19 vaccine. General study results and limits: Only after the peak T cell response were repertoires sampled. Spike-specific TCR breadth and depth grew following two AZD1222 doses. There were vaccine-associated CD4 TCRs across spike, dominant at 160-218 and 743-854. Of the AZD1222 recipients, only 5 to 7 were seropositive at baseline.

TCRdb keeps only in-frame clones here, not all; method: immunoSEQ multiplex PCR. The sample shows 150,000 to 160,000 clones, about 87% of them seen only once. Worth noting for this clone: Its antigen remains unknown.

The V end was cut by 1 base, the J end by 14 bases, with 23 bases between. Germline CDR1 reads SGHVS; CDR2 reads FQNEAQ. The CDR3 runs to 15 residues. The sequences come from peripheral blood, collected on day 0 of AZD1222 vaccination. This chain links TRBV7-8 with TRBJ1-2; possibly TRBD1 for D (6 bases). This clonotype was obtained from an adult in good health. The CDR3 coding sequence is TGTGCCAGCAGCTTAGAAGGCGGTCAGGGGAGGGCCGGGACCTTC. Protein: CASSLEGGQGRAGTF.